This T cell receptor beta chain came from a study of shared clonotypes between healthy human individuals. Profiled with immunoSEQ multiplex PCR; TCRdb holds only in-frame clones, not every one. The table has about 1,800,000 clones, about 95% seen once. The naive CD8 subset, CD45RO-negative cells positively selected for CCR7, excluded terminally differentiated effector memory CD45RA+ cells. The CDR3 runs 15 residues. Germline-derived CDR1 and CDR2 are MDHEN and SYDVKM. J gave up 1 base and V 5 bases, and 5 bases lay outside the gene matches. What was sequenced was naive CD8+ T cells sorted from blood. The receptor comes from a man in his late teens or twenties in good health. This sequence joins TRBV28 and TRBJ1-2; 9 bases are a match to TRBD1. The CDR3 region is CASSMTGGVNYGYTF. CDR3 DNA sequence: TGTGCCAGCAGTATGACAGGGGGAGTTAACTATGGCTACACCTTC.